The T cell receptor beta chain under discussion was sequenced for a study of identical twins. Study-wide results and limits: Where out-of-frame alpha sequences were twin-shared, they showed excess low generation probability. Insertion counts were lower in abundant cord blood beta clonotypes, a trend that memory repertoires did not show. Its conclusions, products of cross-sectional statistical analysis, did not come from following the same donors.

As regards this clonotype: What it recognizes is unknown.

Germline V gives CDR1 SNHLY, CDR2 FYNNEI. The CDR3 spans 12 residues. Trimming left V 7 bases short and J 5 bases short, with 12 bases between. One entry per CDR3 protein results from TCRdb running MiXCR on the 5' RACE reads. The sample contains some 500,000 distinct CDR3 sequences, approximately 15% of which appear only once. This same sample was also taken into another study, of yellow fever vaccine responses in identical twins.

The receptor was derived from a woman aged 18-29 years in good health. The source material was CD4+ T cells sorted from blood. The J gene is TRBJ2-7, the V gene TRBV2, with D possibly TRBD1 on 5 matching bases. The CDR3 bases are TGTGCCAGCACCCCACAGGTGAACGAGCAGTACTTC. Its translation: CASTPQVNEQYF. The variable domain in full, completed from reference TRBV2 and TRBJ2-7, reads EPEVTQTPSHQVTQMGQEVILRCVPISNHLYFYWYRQILGQKVEFLVSFYNNEISEKSEIFDDQFSVERPDGSNFTLKIRSTKLEDSAMYFCASTPQVNEQYFGPGTRLTVT.